What follows is one T cell receptor beta chain and its context. Its antigen is still unknown. The CDR3 spans 13 residues. V shed 7 bases and J shed 8 bases, with 14 bases lying between them. Germline loops: CDR1 MNHGY, CDR2 SAAAGT. Using immunoSEQ multiplex PCR, the repertoire was profiled, and TCRdb retains in-frame clones only, with some absent. Of over 2,000 clones listed, 20% to 25% were seen once; the top ten hold 20% to 25%. This entry comes from a study of T cells in localized non-small cell lung cancer. The study, taken as a whole, reports: Among the tissues sampled, uninvolved adjacent lung had the highest T cell clonality, above tumor. A median of 57 of the top 100 tumor clones appeared in adjacent lung, which was paired and uninvolved.

The chain employs TRBV6-8 and TRBJ1-4, with D unresolved. The sequenced sample was lung tumor tissue, obtained before any cancer treatment. This receptor was obtained from a woman aged 40-69 years with stage I lung adenocarcinoma. CDR3: CASKVFEWEKLFF. CDR3 nucleotides: TGTGCCAGCAAGGTTTTTGAATGGGAAAAACTGTTTTTT.